Shown below are 24 T cell receptor beta chains from a single sample sequenced in a study of blood T cell repertoires in COVID-19. Repertoires were generated with immunoSEQ multiplex PCR, while TCRdb's copy carries only in-frame clones and drops some. The profile shows about 210,000 clones, about nine tenths of them singletons. The sample taken for sequencing was PBMCs or T cells enriched from blood (not recorded which). These receptors all come from a man aged 18 to 29 with acute COVID-19.

V gene TRBV28 combines with J gene TRBJ2-1; D might be TRBD2 (6 bases). The CDR3 sequence is 14 residues long. Deletions cut 10 bases from V and 5 bases from J, with 18 bases between. Per germline, CDR1 MDHEN and CDR2 SYDVKM. The CDR3 bases are TGTGCCACCCTCCAAGGGACTTATCACAATGAGCAGTTCTTC. It specifies CATLQGTYHNEQFF.

This clone was seen only once. This chain connects TRBV2 to TRBJ1-4, with TRBD1 identical over 7 bases. The CDR3 consists of 16 residues. Looked up from germline, CDR1 is SNHLY and CDR2 is FYNNEI. Unmatched junction bases numbered 7, after V lost 2 bases and J lost 4 bases. The CDR3 protein is CASSEWAGTDNEKLFF. CDR3 nucleotides: TGTGCCAGCAGTGAATGGGCGGGGACAGATAATGAAAAACTGTTTTTT.

In its sample, this clone was seen once. The chain couples TRBV4-1 to TRBJ2-5, with 7 positions matching TRBD1. This CDR3 contains 13 residues. The junction had 6 bases not matched to a gene; V was cut back by 8 bases and J by 3 bases. In germline, CDR1 is MGHRA, CDR2 YSYEKL. CDR3 coding DNA: TGCGCCAGCGGCAAAGGGACAGAAGAGACCCAGTACTTC. This gives the protein CASGKGTEETQYF.

The rearrangement joins TRBV11-2 to TRBJ1-5; D perhaps matches TRBD1 (5 bases). The CDR3 extends over 16 amino acids. The germline V gene encodes CDR1 SGHAT and CDR2 FQNNGV. With 5 bases removed from V and 0 bases from J, the gap between germline ends came to 14 bases. CDR3 protein: CASSLGRGDSNQPQHF. CDR3 DNA sequence: TGTGCCAGCAGCCTCGGTAGGGGCGATAGCAATCAGCCCCAGCATTTT. The variable domain in full, completed from reference TRBV11-2 and TRBJ1-5, reads EAGVAQSPRYKIIEKRQSVAFWCNPISGHATLYWYQQILGQGPKLLIQFQNNGVVDDSQLPKDRFSAERLKGVDSTLKIQPAKLEDSAVYLCASSLGRGDSNQPQHFGDGTRLSIL.

The chain combines TRBV6-5 with TRBJ1-2; D not certain. Trimming pared 4 bases from V and 7 bases from J, leaving 16 bases between. This CDR3 is built from 14 residues. Germline CDR1 and CDR2: MNHEY and SVGAGI. CDR3 in DNA: TGTGCCAGCAGTTCCCTAGGCCCCGGCGGTGGCTACACCTTC. It translates to CASSSLGPGGGYTF.

This clone was observed a handful of times. The chain couples TRBV28 to TRBJ1-1, with 9 bases lining up with TRBD1. The junction had 8 bases not matched to a gene; V was cut back by 2 bases and J by 1 base. Germline assignment: CDR1 MDHEN and CDR2 SYDVKM. The CDR3 covers 17 residues. For the CDR3, the DNA is TGTGCCAGCAGTTTAACGGGACAGGGCATCCGGAACACTGAAGCTTTCTTT. Protein: CASSLTGQGIRNTEAFF.

Only one count was recorded for this clone. The V and J genes are TRBV5-4 and TRBJ2-5; TRBD2 matches 13 bases. CDR3 length: 15 amino acids. Trimming removed 4 bases from V and 1 base from J; junction bases left unmatched: 1. The germline CDR1 and CDR2 sequences are SGHNT and YYREEE (reference sequence). CDR3 DNA sequence: TGTGCCAGCAGCGGGACTAGCGGGACCCAAGAGACCCAGTACTTC. Amino acid sequence: CASSGTSGTQETQYF.

The chain uses TRBV19 and TRBJ1-2; D might be TRBD1 (5 bases). V lost 6 bases to trimming and J lost 4 bases, with 18 bases between them. Per germline, CDR1 LNHDA and CDR2 SQIVND (reference sequence). The CDR3 length is 15 residues. CDR3 bases: TGTGCCAGTAGCTCCCCTGGGGCGCGGCCCTATGGCTACACCTTC. It yields the protein CASSSPGARPYGYTF.

The chain recombines TRBV6-1 with TRBJ1-5, with no clear D. Germline CDR1 is MNHNS and CDR2 is SASEGT. The V and J ends lost 4 bases and 0 bases respectively, with 16 bases between them. The CDR3 is 17 amino acids. The CDR3 DNA follows: TGTGCCAGCAGTGCCAACAGTCCCACCTTTAGCAATCAGCCCCAGCATTTT. Translating it yields CASSANSPTFSNQPQHF.

The chain recombines TRBV28 with TRBJ1-2; 7 positions match TRBD1. V lost 3 bases, J lost 2 bases, and 3 bases stayed unmatched. Germline lookup yields CDR1 MDHEN and CDR2 SYDVKM. The CDR3 has 14 amino acids. This chain's CDR3 is CASSFSTGNYGYTF. In DNA form, the CDR3 reads TGTGCCAGCAGTTTTTCGACAGGGAACTATGGCTACACCTTC.

The rearrangement joins TRBV13 to TRBJ2-1; D possibly corresponds to TRBD1 (6 bases). This CDR3 spans 16 amino acids. Germline V gene sequence: CDR1 PRHDT, CDR2 FYEKMQ (reference sequence). V was trimmed by 4 bases and J by 5 bases, leaving 18 bases between them. In nucleotides, the CDR3 is TGTGCCAGCAGCTCCATCCGGGACAAGGTCGACAATGAGCAGTTCTTC. As protein: CASSSIRDKVDNEQFF.

The chain employs TRBV7-9 and TRBJ1-4; no definite D call. The germline V and J ends were trimmed by 3 bases and 0 bases, with 11 bases remaining between them. The CDR3 runs to 16 residues. Germline values: CDR1 SEHNR, CDR2 FQNEAQ (reference sequence). CDR3 protein: CASSFLLHATNEKLFF. In DNA form, the CDR3 reads TGTGCCAGCAGCTTCCTACTACATGCAACTAATGAAAAACTGTTTTTT.

This chain's CDR3 is CASSPPFYEQYF. The CDR3 DNA sequence: TGTGCCAGCAGCCCCCCGTTCTACGAGCAGTACTTC. The rearrangement uses TRBV7-3 and TRBJ2-7; the D is unclear. Trimming left V 5 bases short and J 3 bases short, with 8 bases between. Germline-derived CDR1 and CDR2 are SGHTA and FQGTGA. There are 12 residues in the CDR3.

The gene calls are TRBV12-3 or TRBV12-4 and TRBJ2-3; D remains ambiguous. V was shortened by 3 bases and J by 6 bases, with 4 bases between the two germline ends. The CDR3 totals 11 residues. The CDR3 here is CASSFSDTQYF. The CDR3 coding sequence is TGTGCCAGCAGTTTCAGTGATACGCAGTATTTT.

A remark on this clone: Different DNA sequences within this sample yield the same CDR3. The V call is TRBV7-2, the J call TRBJ2-5, with unresolved D. The length of the CDR3 is 13 residues. Trimming shortened V by 0 bases and J by 2 bases, and 4 bases separated the two germline ends. Germline V gene lookup returns CDR1 SGHTA and CDR2 FQGNSA. CDR3 nucleotides: TGTGCCAGCAGCTTAGCTCTTCAAGAGACCCAGTACTTC. Its translation is CASSLALQETQYF.

This chain joins TRBV5-1 and TRBJ1-1; 7 nucleotides match TRBD1. Germline V gene lookup returns CDR1 SGHRS and CDR2 YFSETQ. With 0 bases clipped from V and 7 bases from J, the junction kept 6 bases outside the gene matches. This CDR3 spans 14 amino acids. The CDR3 DNA reads as TGCGCCAGCAGCTTGGAGGGGGCTTCAGGTGAAGCTTTCTTT. This translates into CASSLEGASGEAFF.

The rearrangement uses TRBV24-1 and TRBJ2-1, with a possible D match to TRBD2 (6 bases). This CDR3 is built from 16 residues. CDR1 is KGHDR, CDR2 SFDVKD, per germline. Deletions cut 1 base from V and 4 bases from J, with 13 bases between. CDR3 sequence (DNA): TGTGCCACCAGTGATTTTAGGGCAGGGAGGTACAATGAGCAGTTCTTC. This encodes CATSDFRAGRYNEQFF.

This clone was found a few times. The chain combines TRBV19 with TRBJ2-1; D might be TRBD2 (5 bases). This CDR3 region has 14 residues. Per germline, CDR1 LNHDA and CDR2 SQIVND (reference sequence). The V gene lost 6 bases and the J gene lost 6 bases, with 15 bases spanning the gap. The CDR3, as DNA: TGTGCCAGTAGCCAGCTAGAGGGCGGCAATGAGCAGTTCTTC. Its protein is CASSQLEGGNEQFF.

V gene TRBV6-2 or TRBV6-3 combines with J gene TRBJ2-1; perhaps TRBD1 as D (6 bases). With 4 bases removed from V and 5 bases from J, the gap between germline ends came to 12 bases. Per the germline V gene, CDR1 is MNHEY and CDR2 is SVGEGT. CDR3 size: 14 residues. CDR3 protein: CASSWQGPHNEQFF. CDR3 DNA: TGTGCCAGCAGTTGGCAGGGGCCCCACAATGAGCAGTTCTTC.

This chain joins TRBV3-1 (or the pseudogene TRBV3-2) and TRBJ1-2; 7 nucleotides line up with TRBD1. V gave up 5 bases and J gave up 3 bases; unmatched junction bases: 6. Germline CDR1 is LGHDT and CDR2 is YNNKEL (reference sequence). There are 14 residues in the CDR3. CDR3 protein: CASSRSRGHYGYTF. As DNA, the CDR3 is TGTGCCAGCAGCAGATCTAGGGGGCACTATGGCTACACCTTC.

The rearrangement joins TRBV6-6 to TRBJ1-2; no reliable D call. V lost 2 bases and J 4 bases, leaving 11 bases between the germline ends. The CDR3 contains 14 residues. Germline V gene lookup returns CDR1 MNHNY and CDR2 SVGAGI (reference sequence). The CDR3 DNA reads as TGTGCCAGCAGTTACGGCGGCCCTCCCTATGGCTACACCTTC. Encoded protein: CASSYGGPPYGYTF.

This clone has at least ten counts. The chain carries TRBV19 and TRBJ1-1, with a possible D match to TRBD1 (5 bases). This CDR3 region has 16 residues. Between the trimmed V and J ends, which lost 2 bases and 0 bases, there was a span of 13 bases. Germline V gives CDR1 LNHDA, CDR2 SQIVND (reference sequence). The DNA for the CDR3 is TGTGCCAGTAGTATACGAGGACACCGAATGAACACTGAAGCTTTCTTT. Protein sequence: CASSIRGHRMNTEAFF.

The chain combines TRBV28 with TRBJ1-5; no reliable D call. Trimming took 7 bases from V and 3 from J, leaving 10 bases between them. This CDR3 region has 13 residues. Germline CDR1 MDHEN, CDR2 SYDVKM. CDR3 protein: CASTRQVNQPQHF. CDR3 nucleotide sequence: TGTGCCAGCACCAGGCAGGTCAATCAGCCCCAGCATTTT.

Regarding this clone: One end of the junction does not line up with germline, which may come from a read error. V is TRBV7-7 and J is TRBJ2-2; weak D call: TRBD2 (5 bases). Germline V gene lookup returns CDR1 SSHAT and CDR2 FNYEAQ (reference sequence). The CDR3 runs to 14 residues. This CDR3 reads CASSLNGMGGELFF. The CDR3 DNA sequence: TGTGCTAGCAGCTTAAACGGGATGGGCGGGGAGCTGTTTTTT.